This T cell receptor beta chain comes out of a study of identical twins. Study-wide results and caveats: These conclusions were based on statistical analysis (cross-sectional, not following the same donors). Models underestimated TCR alpha sharing (out-of-frame) in monozygotic twins.

With template switching, a universal primer site was added, and the cDNA carried unique molecular identifiers. From the 5' RACE reads, TCRdb called clonotypes with MiXCR, one entry per CDR3 protein. The repertoire consists of about 240,000 distinct CDR3 sequences, with about 7.5% occurring once and the leading ten covering approximately 5.4%. This clonotype was observed many times. Its specificity is not known. Trimming shortened V by 6 bases and J by 6 bases, and 9 bases separated the two germline ends. Germline lookup yields CDR1 SEHNR and CDR2 FQNEAQ (reference sequence). This CDR3 spans 12 amino acids. The sample was also reused in another study, on yellow fever vaccine responses in identical twins. Per that paper: Twins reportedly appeared to share part of their vaccine T cell response while keeping part individual.

This clonotype was sampled from a woman aged 18-29 years in good health. This rearrangement joins TRBV7-9 to TRBJ1-5; D not resolved. The material sequenced was CD8+ T cells sorted from blood. The CDR3 spells CASSLPGQPQHF. The CDR3 DNA is TGTGCCAGCAGTTTACCGGGTCAGCCCCAGCATTTT.